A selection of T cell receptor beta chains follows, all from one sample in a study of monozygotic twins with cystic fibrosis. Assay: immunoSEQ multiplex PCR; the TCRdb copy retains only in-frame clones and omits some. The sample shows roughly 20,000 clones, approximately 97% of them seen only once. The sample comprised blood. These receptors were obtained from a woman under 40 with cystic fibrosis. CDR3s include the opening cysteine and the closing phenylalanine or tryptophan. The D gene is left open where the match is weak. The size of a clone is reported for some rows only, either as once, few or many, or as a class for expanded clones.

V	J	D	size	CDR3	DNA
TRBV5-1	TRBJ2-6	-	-	CASSLAGSGANVLTF	TGCGCCAGCAGCTTGGCGGGGAGCGGGGCCAACGTCCTGACTTTC
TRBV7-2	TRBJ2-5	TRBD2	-	CASSFGGGSQETQYF	TGTGCCAGCAGCTTTGGCGGGGGGTCTCAAGAGACCCAGTACTTC
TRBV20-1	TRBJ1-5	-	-	CSAYREQPQHF	TGCAGTGCTTACAGGGAGCAGCCCCAGCATTTT
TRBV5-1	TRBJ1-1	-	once	CASSLGHMNTEAFF	TGCGCCAGCAGCCTCGGACACATGAACACTGAAGCTTTCTTT
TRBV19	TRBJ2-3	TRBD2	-	CASQERGSSTDTQYF	TGTGCCAGTCAGGAGCGGGGGAGTAGCACAGATACGCAGTATTTT
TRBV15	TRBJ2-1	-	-	CATSGSLNNEQFF	TGTGCCACCAGCGGGTCCCTGAACAATGAGCAGTTCTTC
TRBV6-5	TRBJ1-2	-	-	CASSYSGVNGYTF	TGTGCCAGCAGTTACTCAGGGGTAAATGGCTACACCTTC
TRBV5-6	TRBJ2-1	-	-	CASSLRGAVNEQFF	TGTGCCAGCAGCTTGCGGGGGGCCGTTAATGAGCAGTTCTTC
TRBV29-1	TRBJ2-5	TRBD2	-	CSVEGLAGGPGTQYF	TGCAGCGTTGAGGGACTAGCGGGGGGGCCCGGGACCCAGTACTTC
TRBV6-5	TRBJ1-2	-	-	CASSLLQDFNYGYTF	TGTGCCAGCAGTTTACTACAGGATTTTAACTATGGCTACACCTTC
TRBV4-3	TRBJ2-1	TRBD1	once	CASSVTGTGGGNEQFF	TGCGCCAGCAGCGTAACCGGGACAGGGGGCGGCAATGAGCAGTTCTTC
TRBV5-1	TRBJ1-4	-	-	CASISPVGQTNEKLFF	TGCGCCAGCATCTCTCCAGTAGGACAGACAAATGAAAAACTGTTTTTT
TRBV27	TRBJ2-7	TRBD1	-	CASSFGTGLSYEQYF	TGTGCCAGCAGTTTTGGGACAGGGTTGTCCTACGAGCAGTACTTC
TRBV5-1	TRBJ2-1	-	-	CASSLGHNEQFF	TGCGCCAGCAGCTTGGGTCACAATGAGCAGTTCTTC
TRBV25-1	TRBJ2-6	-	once	CASSVRTGANVLTF	TGTGCCAGCAGTGTAAGGACTGGGGCCAACGTCCTGACTTTC
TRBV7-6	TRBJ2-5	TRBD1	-	CASSTRTGEEGETQYF	TGTGCCAGCAGCACCCGGACAGGGGAGGAAGGAGAGACCCAGTACTTC
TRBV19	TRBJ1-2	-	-	CASSIQQQGSYGYTF	TGTGCCAGTAGTATCCAACAACAGGGATCCTATGGCTACACCTTC
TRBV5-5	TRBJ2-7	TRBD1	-	CASSFPGQPSHYEQYF	TGTGCCAGCAGCTTTCCGGGACAGCCGAGCCACTACGAGCAGTACTTC
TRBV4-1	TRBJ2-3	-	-	CASSQDPRDTTDTQYF	TGCGCCAGCAGCCAAGACCCCCGGGACACCACAGATACGCAGTATTTT
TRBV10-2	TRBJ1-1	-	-	CASRVYLNTEAFF	TGCGCCAGCAGGGTCTATTTGAACACTGAAGCTTTCTTT
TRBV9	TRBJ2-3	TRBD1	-	CASSVTATGASDTQYF	TGTGCCAGCAGCGTAACCGCGACAGGGGCGTCAGATACGCAGTATTTT
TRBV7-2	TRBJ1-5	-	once	CASSLAAFGNQPQHF	TGTGCCAGCAGCTTAGCAGCCTTTGGCAATCAGCCCCAGCATTTT
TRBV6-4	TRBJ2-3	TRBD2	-	CASSGRGSTDTQYF	TGTGCCAGCAGTGGGCGGGGGAGCACAGATACGCAGTATTTT
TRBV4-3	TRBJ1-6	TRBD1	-	CASSHIPGQGGSYNSPLHF	TGCGCCAGCAGCCATATACCGGGACAGGGAGGCTCCTATAATTCACCCCTCCACTTT
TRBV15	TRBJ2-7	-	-	CATSHLGASYEQYF	TGTGCCACCAGCCACTTGGGGGCCTCCTACGAGCAGTACTTC
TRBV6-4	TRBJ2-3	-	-	CASSDSGGATDTQYF	TGTGCCAGCAGTGACTCGGGGGGGGCCACAGATACGCAGTATTTT
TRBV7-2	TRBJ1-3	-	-	CASSPASTNSGNTIYF	TGTGCCAGCAGCCCGGCCTCTACGAACTCTGGAAACACCATATATTTT
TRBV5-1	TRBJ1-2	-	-	CASSPPGFGDYGYTF	TGCGCCAGCAGCCCACCCGGATTCGGGGACTATGGCTACACCTTC
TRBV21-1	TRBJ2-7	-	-	CASSRDRAYEQYF	TGTGCCAGCAGCCGGGACAGAGCCTACGAGCAGTACTTC
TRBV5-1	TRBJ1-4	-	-	CASSLFQPNEKLFF	TGCGCCAGCAGCTTATTCCAGCCTAATGAAAAACTGTTTTTT
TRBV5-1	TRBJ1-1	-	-	CASSLRGVRTEAFF	TGCGCCAGCAGCTTGCGGGGGGTAAGGACTGAAGCTTTCTTT
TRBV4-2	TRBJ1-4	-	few	CASSLTRKANEKLFF	TGTGCCAGCAGCCTTACCCGCAAGGCTAATGAAAAACTGTTTTTT
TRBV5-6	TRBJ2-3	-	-	CASSRLGARRDTQYF	TGTGCCAGCAGCCGCCTTGGGGCCCGAAGGGATACGCAGTATTTT
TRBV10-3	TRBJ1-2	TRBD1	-	CAISEQQGISTLPYGYTF	TGTGCCATCAGTGAGCAACAGGGGATAAGCACATTACCGTATGGCTACACCTTC
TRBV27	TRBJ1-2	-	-	CASSYDGHYGYTF	TGTGCCAGCAGTTATGACGGGCACTATGGCTACACCTTC
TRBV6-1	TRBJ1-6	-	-	CASNPGQNNSPLHF	TGTGCCAGTAACCCGGGCCAGAATAATTCACCCCTCCACTTT
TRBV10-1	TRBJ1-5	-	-	CATGEGVQPQHF	TGCGCCACCGGTGAGGGTGTACAGCCCCAGCATTTT
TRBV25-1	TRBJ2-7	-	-	CASSPVGQGGSYEQYF	TGTGCCAGCAGCCCTGTCGGTCAGGGAGGTTCCTACGAGCAGTACTTC
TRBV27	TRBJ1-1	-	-	CASSLNGGHPAFF	TGTGCCAGCAGTTTAAACGGGGGGCACCCAGCTTTCTTT
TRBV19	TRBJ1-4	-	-	CASSISGTLNEKLFF	TGTGCCAGTAGTATAAGCGGGACGCTGAATGAAAAACTGTTTTTT
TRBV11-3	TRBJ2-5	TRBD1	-	CASSLGRGETQYF	TGTGCCAGCAGCTTAGGCAGGGGGGAGACCCAGTACTTC
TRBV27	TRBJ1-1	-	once	CASSLGSEREAFF	TGTGCCAGCAGTTTGGGATCAGAAAGGGAAGCTTTCTTT
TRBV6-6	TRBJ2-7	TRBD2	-	CASRAREGRSSYEQYF	TGTGCCAGTAGGGCCCGGGAGGGGCGAAGCTCCTACGAGCAGTACTTC
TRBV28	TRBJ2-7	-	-	CASAGPGWTYEQYF	TGTGCCAGCGCGGGGCCCGGATGGACCTACGAGCAGTACTTC
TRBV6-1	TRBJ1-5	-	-	CASSEVGQPQHF	TGTGCCAGCAGTGAAGTTGGGCAGCCCCAGCATTTT
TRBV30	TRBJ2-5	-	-	CAWDQGLGETQYF	TGTGCCTGGGACCAGGGCCTGGGAGAGACCCAGTACTTC
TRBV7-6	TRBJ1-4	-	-	CASSRRLNEKLFF	TGTGCCAGCAGCCGACGGTTAAATGAAAAACTGTTTTTT
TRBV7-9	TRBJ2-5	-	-	CASSGPQEGGGETQYF	TGTGCCAGCAGCGGTCCACAGGAGGGAGGTGGAGAGACCCAGTACTTC
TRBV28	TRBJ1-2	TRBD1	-	CASSRTGPYGYTF	TGTGCCAGCAGTAGGACAGGGCCTTATGGCTACACCTTC
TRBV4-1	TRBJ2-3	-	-	CASSQGGYATDTQYF	TGCGCCAGCAGCCAAGGTGGGTACGCCACAGATACGCAGTATTTT
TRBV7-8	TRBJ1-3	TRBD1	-	CASSSQGAQGNTIYF	TGTGCCAGCAGCTCACAGGGGGCGCAAGGAAACACCATATATTTT
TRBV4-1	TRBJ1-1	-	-	CASRNPEAFF	TGCGCCAGCAGAAACCCTGAAGCTTTCTTT
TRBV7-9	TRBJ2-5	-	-	CASSLVGANQETQYF	TGTGCCAGCAGCTTAGTGGGGGCTAACCAAGAGACCCAGTACTTC